Following are 24 T cell receptor beta chains from one sample sequenced in a study of blood T cell repertoires in COVID-19. Produced via immunoSEQ multiplex PCR; TCRdb's table is partial and in-frame only. This table holds approximately 280,000 clones, about 90% found once. The sample was peripheral blood. These receptors all come from a woman aged 25 to 39 who had recovered from COVID-19.

The chain carries TRBV5-6 and TRBJ2-2; possible D gene TRBD2, 6 bases. CDR3 size: 14 residues. The germline gives CDR1 SGHDT, CDR2 YYEEEE. With 4 bases removed from V and 6 bases from J, the gap between germline ends came to 13 bases. This CDR3 reads CASSPVGGAGELFF. As DNA, the CDR3 is TGTGCCAGCAGCCCTGTCGGGGGAGCCGGGGAGCTGTTTTTT. The entire variable domain, with the rest obtained from reference TRBV5-6 and TRBJ2-2, is as follows: DAGVTQSPTHLIKTRGQQVTLRCSPKSGHDTVSWYQQALGQGPQFIFQYYEEEERQRGNFPDRFSGHQFPNYSSELNVNALLLGDSALYLCASSPVGGAGELFFGEGSRLTVL.

The chain recombines TRBV6-6 with TRBJ2-7, with a weak D call TRBD1 (5 bases). Germline lookup yields CDR1 MNHNY and CDR2 SVGAGI (reference sequence). The CDR3 is made up of 13 amino acids. V was pared by 6 bases and J by 5 bases, with 14 bases between. CDR3 sequence reads: CASSPFGANEQYF. DNA for the CDR3: TGTGCCAGCAGCCCCTTTGGGGCGAACGAGCAGTACTTC.

The chain links TRBV7-9 to TRBJ1-1; unclear D gene. The CDR3 consists of 12 residues. Germline V lookup: CDR1 SEHNR, CDR2 FQNEAQ (reference sequence). V dropped 5 bases and J dropped 4 bases, with 8 bases sitting between them. CDR3 nucleotide sequence: TGTGCCAGCAGCCCTTCAGGCACTGAAGCTTTCTTT. Its translation: CASSPSGTEAFF.

V usage is TRBV12-3 or TRBV12-4 and J usage is TRBJ1-1; D remains ambiguous. V lost 2 bases and J lost 4, with 5 bases in between. This CDR3 is built from 12 residues. The CDR3, as DNA: TGTGCCAGCAGTTTACATAGCACTGAAGCTTTCTTT. This encodes CASSLHSTEAFF.

This sequence joins TRBV6-6 and TRBJ1-2; TRBD1 aligns across 9 bases. With V trimmed by 2 bases and J by 6 bases, 1 base remained unmatched. The length of the CDR3 is 13 residues. Germline V gene data show CDR1 as MNHNY and CDR2 as SVGAGI (reference sequence). The CDR3 DNA reads as TGTGCCAGCAGTTACCGGACAGGGGATGGCTACACCTTC. It encodes CASSYRTGDGYTF.

This rearrangement joins TRBV28 to TRBJ2-3, with D perhaps matching TRBD1 (5 bases). Trimming removed 6 bases at V and 4 bases at J, with 20 bases between. This CDR3 is built from 16 residues. The germline V gene encodes CDR1 MDHEN and CDR2 SYDVKM. The CDR3 protein is CASRPSSGAIADTQYF. CDR3 sequence (DNA): TGTGCCAGCAGACCTTCCTCTGGGGCGATCGCAGATACGCAGTATTTT.

The chain employs TRBV5-1 and TRBJ1-5; 10 bases line up with TRBD1. Unmatched junction bases numbered 6, after V lost 5 bases and J lost 4 bases. CDR1 and CDR2 (germline): SGHRS, YFSETQ. This CDR3 region has 15 residues. The CDR3 coding sequence is TGCGCCAGCAGACCTGACAGGGGGCGAAATCAGCCCCAGCATTTT. Protein: CASRPDRGRNQPQHF.

The chain combines TRBV6-5 with TRBJ1-5, with 9 bases matching TRBD1. Per the germline V gene, CDR1 is MNHEY and CDR2 is SVGAGI. The CDR3 sequence is 14 residues long. J lost 6 bases, V lost 7 bases, and 7 bases had no gene match. The CDR3 region has the DNA TGTGCCAGCACCACAGGGGGCTCGGGTCAGCCCCAGCATTTT. Protein product: CASTTGGSGQPQHF.

The chain has TRBV7-9 and TRBJ2-1, with D tentatively TRBD2 (5 bases). Germline CDR1 is SEHNR and CDR2 is FQNEAQ (reference sequence). V dropped 5 bases and J dropped 4 bases, with 12 bases sitting between them. CDR3 length: 14 amino acids. The CDR3 region has the DNA TGTGCCAGCAGCCGAACGGAGGTATACAATGAGCAGTTCTTC. It specifies CASSRTEVYNEQFF. Full variable domain (outside the CDR3, taken from reference TRBV7-9 and TRBJ2-1): DTGVSQNPRHKITKRGQNVTFRCDPISEHNRLYWYRQTLGQGPEFLTYFQNEAQLEKSRLLSDRFSAERPKGSFSTLEIQRTEQGDSAMYLCASSRTEVYNEQFFGPGTRLTVL.

The chain links TRBV11-2 to TRBJ2-6, with D tentatively TRBD2 (6 bases). The CDR3 extends over 16 amino acids. The V gene's germline CDR1 is SGHAT and CDR2 FQNNGV. Trimming removed 5 bases at V and 0 bases at J, with 11 bases between. The CDR3 DNA reads TGTGCCAGCAGCCCCGGGACTTTCTCTGGGGCCAACGTCCTGACTTTC. This translates into CASSPGTFSGANVLTF. Combining the CDR3 with reference TRBV11-2 and TRBJ2-6 gives the whole variable domain EAGVAQSPRYKIIEKRQSVAFWCNPISGHATLYWYQQILGQGPKLLIQFQNNGVVDDSQLPKDRFSAERLKGVDSTLKIQPAKLEDSAVYLCASSPGTFSGANVLTFGAGSRLTVL.

The table lists this clone with many counts. This rearrangement joins TRBV6-1 to TRBJ1-5; 8 bases are shared with TRBD1. Germline V lookup: CDR1 MNHNS, CDR2 SASEGT. V shed 1 base, J shed 2 bases, and the junction held 1 base outside the gene matches. This CDR3 has 15 residues. The CDR3: CASSEETGGNQPQHF. DNA for the CDR3: TGTGCCAGCAGTGAAGAGACAGGGGGCAATCAGCCCCAGCATTTT.

Details on this clone: The sample contains more than one DNA sequence encoding this CDR3. The chain carries TRBV29-1 and TRBJ2-7; 7 bases are shared with TRBD2. Germline assignment: CDR1 SQVTM and CDR2 ANQGSEA. V was clipped by 6 bases and J by 0 bases; unmatched bases: 5. The CDR3 contains 13 residues. DNA for the CDR3: TGCAGCGTCCGTGGCGGGAGCTCCTACGAGCAGTACTTC. It encodes CSVRGGSSYEQYF.

J is TRBJ1-2 and V is TRBV6-6; D unclear. This CDR3 has 12 residues. The germline V gene encodes CDR1 MNHNY and CDR2 SVGAGI (reference sequence). Trimming took off 3 bases at V and 6 bases at J, with 8 bases between the two ends. CDR3 coding DNA: TGTGCCAGCAGTTATAGAGAAGATGGCTACACCTTC. Translating it yields CASSYREDGYTF.

The V call is TRBV29-1, the J call TRBJ2-2; 9 bases line up with TRBD2. The CDR3 has 14 amino acids. Germline CDR1 is SQVTM and CDR2 is ANQGSEA. J lost 1 base, V lost 4 bases, and 1 base had no gene match. The CDR3 here is CSVASGENTGELFF. The DNA of the CDR3 is TGCAGCGTTGCTAGCGGGGAGAACACCGGGGAGCTGTTTTTT.

V gene TRBV5-1 combines with J gene TRBJ1-1, with D tentatively TRBD1 (6 bases). Trimming stripped 4 bases from V and 1 base from J, with 14 bases between. CDR1 is SGHRS and CDR2 is YFSETQ in the germline V gene. This CDR3 contains 15 residues. DNA of the CDR3: TGCGCCAGCAGCCTAGGGGGGGGCGAGAACACTGAAGCTTTCTTT. Translation: CASSLGGGENTEAFF. Filled out from reference TRBV5-1 and TRBJ1-1, the complete variable domain reads KAGVTQTPRYLIKTRGQQVTLSCSPISGHRSVSWYQQTPGQGLQFLFEYFSETQRNKGNFPGRFSGRQFSNSRSEMNVSTLELGDSALYLCASSLGGGENTEAFFGQGTRLTVV.

This clone was seen ten or more times. The rearrangement uses TRBV20-1 and TRBJ2-1; tentatively, D is TRBD1 (6 bases). The CDR3 contains 15 residues. Deletions cut 3 bases from V and 5 bases from J, with 17 bases between. The V gene's germline CDR1 is DFQATT and CDR2 SNEGSKA (reference sequence). The CDR3 DNA follows: TGCAGTGCTAGTATAAGGACAGCGAGACACAATGAGCAGTTCTTC. This translates into CSASIRTARHNEQFF.

This clone was seen once. This rearrangement joins TRBV5-8 to TRBJ2-7, with TRBD1 matching over 10 bases. This CDR3 is built from 17 residues. The J segment lost 5 bases and the V segment lost 0 bases, leaving 11 bases of the junction unmatched. Germline V CDR1 and CDR2: SGHTS, YDEGEE. The CDR3 bases are TGTGCCAGCAGCTTGGCGGGGACCGGGACAGGGGACCACGAGCAGTACTTC. Its translation is CASSLAGTGTGDHEQYF.

The rearrangement joins TRBV11-2 to TRBJ1-1; D remains ambiguous. Trimming removed 1 base from V and 1 base from J, with 10 bases in between. The CDR3 totals 15 residues. Germline assignment: CDR1 SGHAT and CDR2 FQNNGV. Here the CDR3 DNA reads TGTGCCAGCAGCTTAGGTCGGGAGACGAACACTGAAGCTTTCTTT. Residues: CASSLGRETNTEAFF. The complete variable domain, with remaining parts taken from reference TRBV11-2 and TRBJ1-1, reads EAGVAQSPRYKIIEKRQSVAFWCNPISGHATLYWYQQILGQGPKLLIQFQNNGVVDDSQLPKDRFSAERLKGVDSTLKIQPAKLEDSAVYLCASSLGRETNTEAFFGQGTRLTVV.

The chain joins TRBV10-1 to TRBJ2-7; D unresolved. The V gene's germline CDR1 is WNHNN and CDR2 SYGVQD (reference sequence). The CDR3 sequence is 10 residues long. Trimming took off 8 bases at V and 6 bases at J, with 8 bases between the two ends. In nucleotides, the CDR3 is TGCGCCAGCGTTCCCCGCGAGCAGTACTTC. Its translation: CASVPREQYF.

This sequence joins TRBV27 and TRBJ2-3; D gene unclear. Germline values: CDR1 MNHEY, CDR2 SMNVEV (reference sequence). The V and J ends lost 1 base and 6 bases respectively, with 11 bases between them. The CDR3 contains 14 residues. In DNA, the CDR3 is TGTGCCAGCAGTTTATACGACTCTAAGGATACGCAGTATTTT. Translation gives CASSLYDSKDTQYF.

This chain connects TRBV5-5 to TRBJ2-7, with TRBD2 matching 9 bases. This CDR3 is 17 amino acids long. Trimming took 0 bases from V and 2 from J; bases not matched to a gene: 9. Germline V gene sequence: CDR1 SGHKS, CDR2 YYEKEE (reference sequence). In nucleotides, the CDR3 is TGTGCCAGCAGCTTGGTTCCAGCGGGGGGAGGTGCCTACGAGCAGTACTTC. It codes for CASSLVPAGGGAYEQYF. The complete variable domain, with remaining parts taken from reference TRBV5-5 and TRBJ2-7, reads DAGVTQSPTHLIKTRGQQVTLRCSPISGHKSVSWYQQVLGQGPQFIFQYYEKEERGRGNFPDRFSARQFPNYSSELNVNALLLGDSALYLCASSLVPAGGGAYEQYFGPGTRLTVT.

V is TRBV5-6 and J is TRBJ1-5; a possible D gene is TRBD1 (5 bases). V lost 4 bases to trimming and J lost 2 bases, with 19 bases between them. CDR3 length: 17 residues. CDR1 and CDR2 from the germline V gene are SGHDT and YYEEEE. The chain's CDR3 is CASSLLSGGLGNQPQHF. Written as DNA, the CDR3 is TGTGCCAGCAGCCTGCTGAGCGGGGGGTTGGGCAATCAGCCCCAGCATTTT.

The chain carries TRBV2 and TRBJ1-5, with 7 bases lining up with TRBD1. In germline, CDR1 is SNHLY, CDR2 FYNNEI. The CDR3 has 15 residues. Trimming removed 2 bases from V and 6 bases from J; junction bases left unmatched: 7. CDR3 residues: CASSEIGGEGQPQHF. The DNA of the CDR3 is TGTGCCAGCAGTGAAATAGGGGGCGAGGGTCAGCCCCAGCATTTT.

This chain connects TRBV2 to TRBJ1-2; D call uncertain. The CDR3 is 14 residues long. Per germline, CDR1 SNHLY and CDR2 FYNNEI. Trimming stripped 0 bases from V and 0 bases from J, with 5 bases between. DNA for the CDR3: TGTGCCAGCAGTGAAGCGGCCGCTAACTATGGCTACACCTTC. Translation gives CASSEAAANYGYTF.